One and the same sample provided the 23 T cell receptor beta chains below, sequenced in a study of beta chain features in type 1 diabetes. Expressed TCRB transcripts were sequenced because the entire RNA isolate underwent reverse transcription. The assay was immunoSEQ multiplex PCR, and TCRdb's table has in-frame clones only and misses some. The sample has about 470,000 clones; around 28% are singletons. The sequencing input was naive CD4+ T cells from blood. The receptor set was obtained from a man younger than 35 in good health.

This clone was detected only a few times. At one end, the junction sequence differs from germline, possibly due to a read error. The genes are TRBV30 and TRBJ2-1, with a tentative D call TRBD1 (6 bases). The germline V gene encodes CDR1 GTSNPN and CDR2 SVGIG (reference sequence). CDR3 size: 13 residues. The CDR3 nucleotides read TGTGCCTGGGACCGAGGACAGTACACTGAGCAGTTCTTC. It is translated as CAWDRGQYTEQFF.

This clone was seen a few times. The chain combines TRBV20-1 with TRBJ2-5; D remains ambiguous. The length of the CDR3 is 11 residues. The germline V gene has CDR1 DFQATT and CDR2 SNEGSKA (reference sequence). Trimming removed 0 bases from V and 3 bases from J, with 2 bases in between. The CDR3 is CSAREEETQYF. As DNA, the CDR3 is TGCAGTGCTAGAGAAGAAGAGACCCAGTACTTC.

This clone was seen a handful of times. This chain uses TRBV9 with TRBJ2-1; D possibly corresponds to TRBD2 (5 bases). V gave up 0 bases and J gave up 0 bases, with 10 bases separating them. Germline CDR1 and CDR2: SGDLS and YYNGEE. The CDR3 is made up of 16 amino acids. As DNA, the CDR3 is TGTGCCAGCAGCGTAGTTGGAGCGGTCTCCTACAATGAGCAGTTCTTC. Amino acid sequence: CASSVVGAVSYNEQFF.

This clone was detected only a few times. The J gene is TRBJ1-1, the V gene TRBV7-2; 7 positions agree with TRBD1. The J segment lost 2 bases and the V segment lost 6 bases, leaving 6 bases of the junction unmatched. CDR1 is SGHTA and CDR2 is FQGNSA in the germline V gene. This CDR3 has 14 residues. The CDR3 here is CASRYGQANTEAFF. The CDR3 coding sequence is TGTGCCAGCAGATATGGACAGGCAAACACTGAAGCTTTCTTT.

This clone has a handful of counts. The gene calls are TRBV29-1 and TRBJ2-1; no definite D call. CDR3 size: 12 residues. Trimming stripped 3 bases from V and 4 bases from J, with 7 bases between. In germline, CDR1 is SQVTM, CDR2 ANQGSEA. This chain's CDR3 is CSVDGFYNEQFF. The CDR3 nucleotides are TGCAGCGTTGATGGTTTTTACAATGAGCAGTTCTTC.

This clone was seen a handful of times. V is TRBV28 and J is TRBJ1-1; D call uncertain. From germline, CDR1 is MDHEN and CDR2 SYDVKM. V dropped 3 bases and J dropped 8 bases, with 10 bases sitting between them. The CDR3 has 12 residues. The chain's CDR3 is CASSLVFAEAFF. The DNA for the CDR3 is TGTGCCAGCAGTTTGGTTTTCGCCGAAGCTTTCTTT.

This clone showed up just a few times. Other DNA sequences in the sample encode the same CDR3. The CDR3 sequence: CASSSGTGSSYEQYF. In nucleotides, the CDR3 is TGTGCCAGCAGCTCCGGGACCGGGAGCTCCTACGAGCAGTACTTC. This chain links TRBV7-2 with TRBJ2-7, with D possibly TRBD2 on 6 matching bases. CDR1 SGHTA and CDR2 FQGNSA come from the germline V gene. The V and J ends lost 4 bases and 0 bases respectively, with 13 bases between them. This CDR3 is built from 15 residues.

V usage is TRBV10-3 and J usage is TRBJ2-5; 12 bases are shared with TRBD2. The length of the CDR3 is 14 residues. The ends lost 4 bases at V and 3 bases at J; junction bases unmatched: 0. The germline CDR1 and CDR2 sequences are ENHRY and SYGVKD. The CDR3 loop is CAISGTSGKETQYF. DNA of the CDR3: TGTGCCATCAGTGGGACTAGCGGGAAAGAGACCCAGTACTTC.

The J gene is TRBJ2-7, the V gene TRBV28; perhaps TRBD2 as D (6 bases). Trimming took 6 bases from V and 4 from J, leaving 13 bases between them. Looked up from germline, CDR1 is MDHEN and CDR2 is SYDVKM. The CDR3 sequence is 13 residues long. The CDR3 sequence: CASRFGGRYEQYF. CDR3 DNA sequence: TGTGCCAGCAGGTTTGGGGGGAGGTACGAGCAGTACTTC.

As for this clone: This sample includes further DNA sequences coding for the same CDR3. The V and J genes are TRBV2 and TRBJ2-5, with no clear D. With 4 bases removed from V and 2 bases from J, the gap between germline ends came to 2 bases. In germline, CDR1 is SNHLY, CDR2 FYNNEI. CDR3 length equals 11 residues. The CDR3 DNA reads as TGTGCCAGCAGTGGTCAAGAGACCCAGTACTTC. This translates into CASSGQETQYF.

The genes are TRBV4-2 and TRBJ2-2; TRBD2 might be the D (6 bases). There are 16 residues in the CDR3. V was clipped by 1 base and J by 5 bases, with 14 bases between them. CDR1 and CDR2 (germline): LGHNA, YNFKEQ. CDR3 coding DNA: TGTGCCAGCAGCCAAGTATCGGGAGCTGGTACCGGGGAGCTGTTTTTT. The encoded protein is CASSQVSGAGTGELFF.

In DNA form, the CDR3 reads TGTGCCTGGAGTCCGGGACCGAGCTATGGCTACACCTTC. It translates to CAWSPGPSYGYTF. This rearrangement joins TRBV30 to TRBJ1-2; possible D gene TRBD1, 5 bases. V was trimmed by 2 bases and J by 4 bases, leaving 11 bases between them. The CDR3 sequence is 13 residues long. Germline loops: CDR1 GTSNPN, CDR2 SVGIG (reference sequence). Filled out from reference TRBV30 and TRBJ1-2, the complete variable domain reads SQTIHQWPATLVQPVGSPLSLECTVEGTSNPNLYWYRQAAGRGLQLLFYSVGIGQISSEVPQNLSASRPQDRQFILSSKKLLLSDSGFYLCAWSPGPSYGYTFGSGTRLTVV.

V is TRBV28 and J is TRBJ2-5; the match to TRBD2 covers 8 bases. Germline V gives CDR1 MDHEN, CDR2 SYDVKM. CDR3 length equals 15 residues. The V segment lost 4 bases and the J segment 6 bases; nucleotides outside the gene matches: 10. CDR3: CASSWSGGLSKTQYF. DNA for the CDR3: TGTGCCAGCAGTTGGAGCGGGGGCTTGAGTAAGACCCAGTACTTC.

This clone came up a few times. This chain connects TRBV18 to TRBJ1-4, with D uncertain. The CDR3 sequence is 14 residues long. V lost 4 bases to trimming and J lost 0 bases, with 6 bases between them. The germline CDR1 and CDR2 sequences are KGHSH and LQKENI. The chain's CDR3 is CASSRMSTNEKLFF. CDR3 DNA sequence: TGTGCCAGCTCACGTATGTCAACTAATGAAAAACTGTTTTTT.

This clone occurred a few times. The rearrangement joins TRBV30 to TRBJ1-2; no clear D gene. The CDR3 runs 12 residues. Germline CDR1 GTSNPN, CDR2 SVGIG (reference sequence). V lost 7 bases and J lost 4, with 13 bases in between. Here the CDR3 DNA reads TGTGCCTTCTTTGACGGACTCTATGGCTACACCTTC. Protein product: CAFFDGLYGYTF.

There are a few counts of this clone. The chain joins TRBV29-1 to TRBJ2-7; 9 nucleotides agree with TRBD2. The ends lost 4 bases at V and 6 bases at J; junction bases unmatched: 7. CDR1 is SQVTM, CDR2 ANQGSEA, per germline. The CDR3 is made up of 13 amino acids. Here the CDR3 DNA reads TGCAGCGTTGTACTAGCGGGTGGATTCGAGCAGTACTTC. As protein: CSVVLAGGFEQYF.

A few counts support this clone. The V and J genes are TRBV7-2 and TRBJ2-7, with D hard to call. Trimming shortened V by 2 bases and J by 6 bases, and 11 bases separated the two germline ends. The V gene's germline CDR1 is SGHTA and CDR2 FQGNSA. This CDR3 region has 13 residues. The CDR3 region has the DNA TGTGCCAGCAGCTTAACTATCCGGCTCGAGCAGTACTTC. It is translated as CASSLTIRLEQYF.

The rearrangement links TRBV29-1 to TRBJ2-2; 9 bases are shared with TRBD2. This CDR3 contains 16 residues. Germline lookup yields CDR1 SQVTM and CDR2 ANQGSEA. V lost 4 bases to trimming and J lost 5 bases; unmatched junction nucleotides: 11. CDR3 nucleotides: TGCAGCGTTGTCGAGGTTGGCGGGAGGGCGACCGGGGAGCTGTTTTTT. This codes for CSVVEVGGRATGELFF.

The chain joins TRBV29-1 to TRBJ1-4; D is uncertain. The CDR3 covers 12 residues. V was trimmed by 7 bases and J by 8 bases, leaving 14 bases between them. Germline CDR1 and CDR2: SQVTM and ANQGSEA. The CDR3 nucleotides are TGCAGCGCCGGGTGGGCCGGAGAAAAACTGTTTTTT. Amino acids: CSAGWAGEKLFF.

In this sample, this clone turned up a few times. J is TRBJ2-7 and V is TRBV11-2, with 7 nucleotides matching TRBD2. Trimming cost V 4 bases and J 5 bases; bases outside gene matches: 8. CDR1 and CDR2 from the germline V gene are SGHAT and FQNNGV. The CDR3 has 14 amino acids. The CDR3 sequence is CASSSIGLVHEQYF. Here the CDR3 DNA reads TGTGCCAGCAGCTCCATTGGACTAGTACACGAGCAGTACTTC.

This clone has only a few counts. The chain combines TRBV30 with TRBJ1-5; the D gene is possibly TRBD1 (6 bases). CDR1 and CDR2 (germline): GTSNPN, SVGIG (reference sequence). The V gene lost 3 bases and the J gene lost 7 bases, with 19 bases spanning the gap. The CDR3 contains 15 residues. The CDR3: CAWSAPAGDHQPQHF. For the CDR3, the DNA is TGTGCCTGGAGCGCCCCGGCAGGGGATCACCAGCCCCAGCATTTT.

The V gene is TRBV10-3, the J gene TRBJ2-1; 9 bases map to TRBD2. J lost 0 bases, V lost 7 bases, and 7 bases had no gene match. Germline values: CDR1 ENHRY, CDR2 SYGVKD. CDR3 length equals 16 residues. Written as DNA, the CDR3 is TGTGCCATCACCTCGACTAGCGGAAGCTCCTACAATGAGCAGTTCTTC. This sequence encodes CAITSTSGSSYNEQFF.

This chain uses TRBV29-1 with TRBJ2-2; D remains ambiguous. CDR3 length: 16 amino acids. The germline V gene has CDR1 SQVTM and CDR2 ANQGSEA. Trimming left V 2 bases short and J 2 bases short, with 15 bases between. In DNA form, the CDR3 reads TGCAGCGTTGAACCCCGCCAAACACTAAACACCGGGGAGCTGTTTTTT. Protein product: CSVEPRQTLNTGELFF.